Here is one TCR beta chain with its context. Antigen: not known. The data stem from a study of blood T cells in healthy people across ages. Study-level findings and limits: Age showed a roughly linear inverse relationship with TCR beta diversity per million T cells.

Alongside a J-beta primer mix, a sample-barcoded 5' primer served in a second PCR lasting about 7 to 12 cycles. Unique molecular identifiers of 12 random nucleotides labeled each cDNA. Each CDR3 protein gets one entry after TCRdb re-called the 5' RACE reads with MiXCR. The sample includes over a million distinct CDR3 sequences, 45% of them seen just once. CDR1 is SGHRS and CDR2 is YFSETQ in the germline V gene. The CDR3 runs to 14 residues. Trimming took off 2 bases at V and 9 bases at J, with 12 bases between the two ends. Extraction yielded at least 5 micrograms of total RNA per sample. The sample taken for sequencing was blood. This clonotype was sampled from a woman aged 55-70 years in good health. V gene TRBV5-1 combines with J gene TRBJ2-6; perhaps TRBD2 as D (7 bases). The CDR3, as DNA: TGCGCCAGCAGCTTCGGGGGGCCAAACAACGTCCTGACTTTC. Residues: CASSFGGPNNVLTF.